The 19 T cell receptor beta chains below come from one sample, sequenced in a study of T cells in Graves' hyperthyroidism and ophthalmopathy. TCR beta CDR3 sequences were amplified from RNA transcripts. A first-round RT-PCR of the TCR CDR3 used the HTBI primer set. One entry per CDR3 protein results from TCRdb running MiXCR on the multiplex PCR reads. Here the sample spans roughly 510,000 distinct CDR3 sequences, 40% to 55% being singletons. Source material: peripheral blood or thyroid tissue (not recorded which). Receptors originate from an adult woman with Graves' disease, either hyperthyroidism or ophthalmopathy (not recorded which).

This clonotype was observed many times. V usage is TRBV7-8 and J usage is TRBJ1-5, with TRBD1 identical over 7 bases. Germline V gives CDR1 SGHVS, CDR2 FQNEAQ. The V gene end was trimmed by 6 bases and the J gene end by 5 bases; junction bases not matched to a gene: 7. The CDR3 runs 14 residues. The CDR3: CASRPTGRDQPQHF. The CDR3 DNA sequence: TGTGCCAGCAGACCGACAGGGCGGGATCAGCCCCAGCATTTT. Full variable domain (remainder filled in from reference TRBV7-8 and TRBJ1-5): GAGVSQSPRYKVAKRGQDVALRCDPISGHVSLFWYQQALGQGPEFLTYFQNEAQLDKSGLPSDRFFAERPEGSVSTLKIQRTQQEDSAVYLCASRPTGRDQPQHFGDGTRLSIL.

The chain has TRBV12-3 or TRBV12-4 and TRBJ1-1; a weak D match, TRBD1 (5 bases). The CDR3 sequence is 16 residues long. Trimming cost V 3 bases and J 1 base, with 15 bases left between them. The CDR3 sequence is CASSFRDGIKNTEAFF. CDR3 nucleotide sequence: TGTGCCAGCAGTTTCCGGGACGGAATAAAGAACACTGAAGCTTTCTTT.

In its sample, this clonotype was seen many times. The junction departs from germline at one end; a sequencing error may be responsible. The rearrangement uses TRBV20-1 and TRBJ2-5; the D is unclear. The V gene's germline CDR1 is DFQATT and CDR2 SNEGSKA (reference sequence). The CDR3 is 13 amino acids. CDR3 sequence (DNA): TGCAGTGCTGGAGACCTTGACCGGGAGACCCAGTACTTC. The encoded protein is CSAGDLDRETQYF.

With respect to this clonotype: The conserved phenylalanine or tryptophan is not found at the CDR3 terminus, so this likely reflects a read error. The chain recombines TRBV2 with TRBJ1-2; no clear D. V was shortened by 7 bases and J by 9 bases, with 15 bases between the two germline ends. This CDR3 region has 12 residues. Germline CDR1 is SNHLY and CDR2 is FYNNEI. The CDR3 region is CASMEGGQRYTL. The CDR3 coding sequence is TGTGCCAGCATGGAGGGAGGGCAACGCTACACCCTC.

The V and J genes are TRBV6-6 and TRBJ2-7, with D unresolved. In germline, CDR1 is MNHNY, CDR2 SVGAGI (reference sequence). Trimming shortened V by 2 bases and J by 7 bases, and 21 bases separated the two germline ends. The CDR3 has 16 amino acids. The CDR3 coding sequence is TGTGCCAGCAGTTACGAAGGGTCCCCTCGTTTGGGGGAGCAGTACTTC. It encodes CASSYEGSPRLGEQYF.

This clonotype was counted many times. In nucleotides, the CDR3 is TGTGCCAGTAGTACAGCGGGAGTTACCGGGGAGCTGTTTTTT. The encoded protein is CASSTAGVTGELFF. The J gene is TRBJ2-2, the V gene TRBV19, with TRBD2 identical over 8 bases. The CDR3 is made up of 14 amino acids. Unmatched junction bases numbered 3, after V lost 4 bases and J lost 5 bases. The germline V gene has CDR1 LNHDA and CDR2 SQIVND (reference sequence).

The chain joins TRBV4-1 to TRBJ2-1; 9 positions match TRBD1. V gave up 7 bases and J gave up 5 bases; unmatched junction bases: 9. The CDR3 spans 15 residues. The germline V gene has CDR1 MGHRA and CDR2 YSYEKL. The CDR3 bases are TGCGCCAGCACCCATGCGGGACAGGGCGACAATGAGCAGTTCTTC. This codes for CASTHAGQGDNEQFF.

This chain connects TRBV29-1 to TRBJ2-7; no reliable D call. Germline V gives CDR1 SQVTM, CDR2 ANQGSEA. The V and J ends lost 8 bases and 6 bases respectively, with 11 bases between them. CDR3 length: 10 amino acids. CDR3 nucleotides: TGCAGCTTCCGCTATACCGAGCAGTACTTC. This encodes CSFRYTEQYF.

This clonotype occurred many times. The chain combines TRBV4-2 with TRBJ1-2; 7 bases are shared with TRBD1. Per germline, CDR1 LGHNA and CDR2 YNFKEQ. Trimming at V came to 1 base and at J to 2 bases, leaving 7 bases not matched to a gene. This CDR3 comprises 16 residues. CDR3 DNA: TGTGCCAGCAGCCAAGCCATTGGGACAGTAAACTATGGCTACACCTTC. Protein product: CASSQAIGTVNYGYTF.

The V call is TRBV7-9, the J call TRBJ2-7; TRBD1 might be the D (6 bases). The CDR3 loop spans 14 amino acids. Trimming took off 4 bases at V and 3 bases at J, with 13 bases between the two ends. Germline values: CDR1 SEHNR, CDR2 FQNEAQ (reference sequence). CDR3 protein: CASSSGAGVYEQYF. The CDR3 region has the DNA TGTGCCAGCAGCTCAGGGGCAGGGGTCTACGAGCAGTACTTC. Combining the CDR3 with reference TRBV7-9 and TRBJ2-7 gives the whole variable domain DTGVSQNPRHKITKRGQNVTFRCDPISEHNRLYWYRQTLGQGPEFLTYFQNEAQLEKSRLLSDRFSAERPKGSFSTLEIQRTEQGDSAMYLCASSSGAGVYEQYFGPGTRLTVT.

CDR3: CASSATALDRGGETQYF. CDR3 bases: TGCGCCAGCAGTGCGACTGCTCTGGACAGGGGTGGCGAGACCCAGTACTTC. The rearrangement uses TRBV10-2 and TRBJ2-5, with 9 bases matching TRBD1. There are 17 residues in the CDR3. V was clipped by 4 bases and J by 5 bases; unmatched bases: 14. Germline V CDR1 and CDR2: WSHSY, SAAADI.

This clonotype was detected many times. The rearrangement uses TRBV5-1 and TRBJ2-2, with 10 bases fitting TRBD2. With V trimmed by 5 bases and J by 3 bases, 1 base remained unmatched. Germline V gene sequence: CDR1 SGHRS, CDR2 YFSETQ. The CDR3 has 14 residues. The CDR3, as DNA: TGCGCCAGCAGTAGCGGGAGGTACACCGGGGAGCTGTTTTTT. Residues: CASSSGRYTGELFF.

V usage is TRBV6-5 and J usage is TRBJ1-2, with D hard to call. V was pared by 1 base and J by 5 bases, with 20 bases between. The CDR3 contains 17 residues. Germline V gene data show CDR1 as MNHEY and CDR2 as SVGAGI. The CDR3 protein is CASSYYFSVTLGYGYTF. CDR3 DNA sequence: TGTGCCAGCAGTTACTATTTTTCCGTCACGTTGGGGTATGGCTACACCTTC.

With regard to this clonotype: This clone may be a read error of a much larger clone one base away. The chain has TRBV11-2 and TRBJ1-1; D might be TRBD1 (5 bases). The CDR3 spans 15 residues. Germline CDR1 is SGHAT and CDR2 is FQNNGV. V gave up 5 bases and J gave up 1 base, with 14 bases separating them. The chain's CDR3 is CASSPNQGRNTEAFF. CDR3 DNA sequence: TGTGCCAGCAGCCCAAACCAGGGACGGAACACTGAAGCTTTCTTT.

The chain employs TRBV2 and TRBJ1-6; perhaps TRBD1 as D (6 bases). V shed 6 bases and J shed 7 bases, with 13 bases lying between them. In germline, CDR1 is SNHLY, CDR2 FYNNEI. The CDR3 loop spans 14 amino acids. The CDR3 DNA sequence: TGTGCCAGCAGCTCGGACAGTGGAAATTCACCCCTCCACTTT. It yields the protein CASSSDSGNSPLHF.

The rearrangement uses TRBV5-1 and TRBJ1-4; D perhaps matches TRBD1 (5 bases). Germline V lookup: CDR1 SGHRS, CDR2 YFSETQ. This CDR3 has 14 residues. Trimming removed 3 bases from V and 4 bases from J, with 10 bases in between. This CDR3 reads CASSSGPYNEKLFF. The CDR3, as DNA: TGCGCCAGCAGCTCGGGGCCGTATAATGAAAAACTGTTTTTT.

This sequence joins TRBV10-3 and TRBJ1-1; a possible D gene is TRBD1 (6 bases). V was trimmed by 2 bases and J by 2 bases, leaving 15 bases between them. Germline-derived CDR1 and CDR2 are ENHRY and SYGVKD. CDR3 size: 16 residues. CDR3: CAISERPGTPNTEAFF. The CDR3, as DNA: TGTGCCATCAGTGAGAGGCCCGGGACACCTAACACTGAAGCTTTCTTT.

This clonotype was detected many times. The chain links TRBV7-9 to TRBJ2-5; possible D gene TRBD2, 7 bases. V lost 2 bases to trimming and J lost 5 bases, with 24 bases between them. CDR1 and CDR2 (germline): SEHNR, FQNEAQ (reference sequence). CDR3 length: 18 residues. The CDR3 DNA reads TGTGCCAGCAGCTTAAGCGCGGGGGCCCGACTAAAGGGGGAGACCCAGTACTTC. It encodes CASSLSAGARLKGETQYF.

The J gene is TRBJ1-1, the V gene TRBV7-2; D is uncertain. V was clipped by 1 base and J by 0 bases, with 12 bases between them. This CDR3 region has 16 residues. The germline gives CDR1 SGHTA, CDR2 FQGNSA. The CDR3 loop reads CASSLGPGIMNTEAFF. CDR3 bases: TGTGCCAGCAGCTTAGGTCCAGGCATCATGAACACTGAAGCTTTCTTT.